This TCR beta chain originates from a study of PD-L1 blockade in urothelial cancer. Study as a whole: When patients started atezolizumab in the mid-2010s, it was given at 1,200 mg intravenously every 3 weeks. Blood was tested 3 weeks (second dose) and 6 weeks into treatment. Prior chemotherapy ranged from 0 to 3 regimens per patient.

Time point given: peripheral blood 6 weeks after treatment start. Between 1 and 8 samples, pretreatment and on-treatment, were given by each patient. To note about this clone: The sample carries other DNA sequences with the same CDR3.

Germline values: CDR1 LNHNV, CDR2 YYDKDF (reference sequence). Trimming took off 0 bases at V and 0 bases at J, with 12 bases between the two ends. This CDR3 has 16 amino acids. The assay was immunoSEQ multiplex PCR, and TCRdb's table has in-frame clones only and misses some. The sample records 100,000 to 150,000 clones, 86% being singletons. The chain links TRBV15 to TRBJ2-7, with D maybe TRBD2 (5 bases). The clonotype originates from a man aged 50 or older with urothelial cancer. Sequencing used PBMCs, obtained around atezolizumab (anti-PD-L1) treatment. Written as DNA, the CDR3 is TGTGCCACCAGCAGAGAGCGCGGGTTCAGCTCCTACGAGCAGTACTTC. It yields the protein CATSRERGFSSYEQYF.